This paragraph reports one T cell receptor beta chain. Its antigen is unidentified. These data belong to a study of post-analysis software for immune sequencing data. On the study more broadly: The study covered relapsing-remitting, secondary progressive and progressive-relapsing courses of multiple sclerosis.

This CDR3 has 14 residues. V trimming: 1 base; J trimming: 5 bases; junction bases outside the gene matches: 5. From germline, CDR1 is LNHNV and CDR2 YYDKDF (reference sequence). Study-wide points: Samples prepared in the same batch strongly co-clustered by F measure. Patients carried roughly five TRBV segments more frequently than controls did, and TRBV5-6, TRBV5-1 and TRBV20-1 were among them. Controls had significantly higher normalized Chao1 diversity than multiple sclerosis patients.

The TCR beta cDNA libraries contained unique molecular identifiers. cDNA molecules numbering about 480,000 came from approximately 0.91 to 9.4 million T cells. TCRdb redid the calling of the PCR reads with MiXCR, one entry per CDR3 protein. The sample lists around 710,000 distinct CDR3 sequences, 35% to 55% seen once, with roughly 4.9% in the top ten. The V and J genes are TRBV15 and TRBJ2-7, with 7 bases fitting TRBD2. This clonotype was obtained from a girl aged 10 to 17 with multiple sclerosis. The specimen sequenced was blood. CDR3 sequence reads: CATSRVAGLNEQYF. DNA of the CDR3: TGTGCCACCAGCAGAGTGGCGGGACTAAACGAGCAGTACTTC.